Listed here are 5 T cell receptor beta chains from one sample, sequenced in a study of blood T cells in healthy people across ages (dated by TCRdb to between 2015 and 2017). Preparation of the library involved 5' RACE. Sequencing took place on an Illumina HiSeq 2500. A second about 7 to 12 cycle PCR used a sample-barcoded 5' primer and a J-beta primer mix. The public reads were run again by TCRdb, first through fastp at Q25 and then through MiXCR, and only productive beta chains were kept. Rows with a matching CDR3 protein are joined into one entry that keeps the most common DNA and genes. The sample data list approximately 780,000 distinct CDR3 sequences, and approximately 24% of these were observed just once. The top ten hold 3% of the sample. These same data were also listed under a study on T cells of mothers and their children.

Input material: blood. The origin of the receptors is a boy younger than 18 in good health.

This clonotype was observed a handful of times. The chain has TRBV20-1 and TRBJ2-5; perhaps TRBD1 as D (6 bases). Near its end, the DNA agrees better with TRBJ2-7, so the J call may be wrong. Germline lookup yields CDR1 DFQATT and CDR2 SNEGSKA (reference sequence). The CDR3 length is 14 residues. In nucleotides, the CDR3 is TGCAGTGCTCCTGTAAGTCACAGGGCCGACGAGCAGTACTTC. Translated: CSAPVSHRADEQYF.

The chain has TRBV7-9 and TRBJ2-2; 10 bases fit TRBD1. This CDR3 contains 16 residues. Unmatched junction bases numbered 13, after V lost 7 bases and J lost 8 bases. Looked up from germline, CDR1 is SEHNR and CDR2 is FQNEAQ (reference sequence). CDR3 protein: CASTEAGTGASGELFF. CDR3 in DNA: TGTGCCAGCACCGAGGCCGGGACAGGGGCGTCGGGGGAGCTGTTTTTT.

This clonotype has more than one count but fewer than ten. V and J are TRBV20-1 and TRBJ1-4, with 11 nucleotides matching TRBD1. Germline CDR1 is DFQATT and CDR2 is SNEGSKA (reference sequence). Trimming took 6 bases from V and 7 from J; bases not matched to a gene: 4. This CDR3 spans 13 amino acids. The CDR3 here is CSAEDRGPEKLFF. CDR3 nucleotide sequence: TGCAGTGCCGAGGACAGGGGGCCTGAAAAACTGTTTTTT.

The chain has TRBV20-1 and TRBJ1-1; D call uncertain. Trimming pared 7 bases from V and 5 bases from J, leaving 14 bases between. The CDR3 has 12 amino acids. CDR1 is DFQATT, CDR2 SNEGSKA, per germline (reference sequence). The CDR3 DNA sequence: TGCAGTGTTACCGGGCCGAGGACTGAAGCTTTCTTT. Its translation: CSVTGPRTEAFF.

Concerning this clonotype itself: One end of the junction is discordant with germline, which a read error may explain. The chain employs TRBV3-1 and TRBJ1-4, with TRBD1 identical over 9 bases. Germline V CDR1 and CDR2: LGHDT, YNNKEL (reference sequence). CDR3 length: 14 residues. Written as DNA, the CDR3 is TGTGCCAGCCGTACAGGGGGCGGGAATGAAAAACTGCTTTTT. Translation: CASRTGGGNEKLLF.